These 6 T cell receptor beta chains came from one sample sequenced in a study of blood T cell repertoires in COVID-19. The protocol was immunoSEQ multiplex PCR, while the TCRdb copy is restricted to in-frame clones and leaves out a portion. The sample lists roughly 120,000 clones; approximately 89% were seen once. Material: peripheral blood. The receptor set was obtained from a woman of 80 years or more with COVID-19, enrolled during active disease.

The V call is TRBV10-3, the J call TRBJ1-2; 10 bases map to TRBD1. This CDR3 comprises 14 residues. J lost 8 bases, V lost 3 bases, and 6 bases had no gene match. Germline V gene lookup returns CDR1 ENHRY and CDR2 SYGVKD. CDR3: CAISDAGQGEGYTF. CDR3 DNA sequence: TGTGCCATCAGTGACGCCGGACAGGGGGAAGGCTACACCTTC.

This clone was found once. V and J are TRBV7-3 and TRBJ2-3, with D maybe TRBD2 (5 bases). Germline CDR1 and CDR2: SGHTA and FQGTGA. Trimming removed 5 bases from V and 3 bases from J, with 18 bases in between. This CDR3 contains 16 residues. The CDR3 region has the DNA TGTGCCAGCAGCCGCCGCGGGTTCGGTGAGACAGATACGCAGTATTTT. Protein sequence: CASSRRGFGETDTQYF.

The chain employs TRBV7-2 and TRBJ2-7; 8 nucleotides agree with TRBD2. Germline lookup yields CDR1 SGHTA and CDR2 FQGNSA. The CDR3 is 16 residues long. The V and J ends lost 4 bases and 6 bases, in that order; junction bases with no gene match: 14. CDR3 sequence: CASSSGGGKVSGEQYF. The CDR3 DNA follows: TGTGCCAGCAGCTCCGGGGGGGGGAAAGTTTCAGGCGAGCAGTACTTC.

This rearrangement joins TRBV2 to TRBJ2-3, with 10 bases matching TRBD1. The ends lost 9 bases at V and 0 bases at J; junction bases unmatched: 6. Looked up from germline, CDR1 is SNHLY and CDR2 is FYNNEI. The CDR3 consists of 15 residues. This CDR3 reads CASGTGVTSTDTQYF. The CDR3 DNA is TGTGCCAGTGGGACAGGGGTTACTAGCACAGATACGCAGTATTTT.

CDR3 sequence (DNA): TGCGCCAGCAGCCAAGATGAGGGGGTGGAATACGAGCAGTACTTC. Translated: CASSQDEGVEYEQYF. The gene calls are TRBV4-1 and TRBJ2-7, with a possible D match to TRBD1 (6 bases). CDR3 length: 15 residues. V lost 0 bases, J lost 4 bases, and 13 bases lay in between. CDR1 is MGHRA and CDR2 is YSYEKL in the germline V gene.

This clone was seen only a few times. The chain uses TRBV5-5 and TRBJ1-1; possibly TRBD1 for D (5 bases). V dropped 4 bases and J dropped 6 bases, with 16 bases sitting between them. Germline assignment: CDR1 SGHKS and CDR2 YYEKEE (reference sequence). This CDR3 is built from 14 residues. Here the CDR3 DNA reads TGTGCCAGCAGCCACACGGGGGGTTTTGCTGAAGCTTTCTTT. As protein: CASSHTGGFAEAFF.